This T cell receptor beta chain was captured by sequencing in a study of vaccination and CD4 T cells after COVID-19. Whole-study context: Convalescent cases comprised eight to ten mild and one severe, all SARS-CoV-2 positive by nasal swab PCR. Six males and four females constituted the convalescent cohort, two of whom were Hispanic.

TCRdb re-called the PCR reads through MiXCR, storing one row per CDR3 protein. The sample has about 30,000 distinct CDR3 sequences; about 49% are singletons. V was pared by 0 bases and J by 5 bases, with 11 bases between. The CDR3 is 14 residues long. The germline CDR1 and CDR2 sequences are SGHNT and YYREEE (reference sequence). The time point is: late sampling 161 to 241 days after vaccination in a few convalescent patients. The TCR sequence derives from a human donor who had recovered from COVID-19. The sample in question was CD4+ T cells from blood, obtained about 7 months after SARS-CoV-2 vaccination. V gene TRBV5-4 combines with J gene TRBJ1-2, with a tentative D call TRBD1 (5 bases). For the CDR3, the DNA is TGTGCCAGCAGCTTGGATCGGGCAGGGTATGGCTACACCTTC. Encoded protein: CASSLDRAGYGYTF.